Below, 29 T cell receptor beta chains from the same sample are listed, as sequenced in a study of a mutant IDH1 vaccine in newly diagnosed glioma. The time point denotes: week 5, during vaccination. The vaccine gave 300 ug of a 20-mer mutant IDH1 peptide subcutaneously per dose. The table came from immunoSEQ multiplex PCR; TCRdb's copy has only in-frame clones and leaves some out. The table has approximately 76,000 clones, 75% to 95% seen once; the top ten hold roughly 0.5%. Their antigens remain unidentified. The material sequenced was PBMCs, taken from a glioma patient whose treatment included an IDH1 peptide vaccine. These receptors came from a woman aged 50 to 60 with glioma.

The chain joins TRBV11-2 to TRBJ2-3; 9 bases align to TRBD2. V lost 5 bases and J lost 1; bases outside the gene matches: 7. Germline-derived CDR1 and CDR2 are SGHAT and FQNNGV. This CDR3 has 16 residues. CDR3 protein: CASSRSSGSGTDTQYF. CDR3 nucleotides: TGTGCCAGCAGCCGCAGTAGCGGGAGTGGCACAGATACGCAGTATTTT. Full variable domain (missing parts from reference TRBV11-2 and TRBJ2-3): EAGVAQSPRYKIIEKRQSVAFWCNPISGHATLYWYQQILGQGPKLLIQFQNNGVVDDSQLPKDRFSAERLKGVDSTLKIQPAKLEDSAVYLCASSRSSGSGTDTQYFGPGTRLTVL.

V and J are TRBV6-5 and TRBJ1-4; no reliable D call. V was clipped by 6 bases and J by 6 bases, with 17 bases between them. The germline CDR1 and CDR2 sequences are MNHEY and SVGAGI. The CDR3 is 15 residues long. The CDR3 spells CASRLGPRPYEKLFF. CDR3 coding DNA: TGTGCCAGCAGACTAGGGCCACGACCATATGAAAAACTGTTTTTT.

The chain combines TRBV6-1 with TRBJ2-3, with D possibly matching TRBD1 (8 bases). V was pared by 1 base and J by 2 bases, with 19 bases between. From germline, CDR1 is MNHNS and CDR2 SASEGT. This CDR3 has 18 amino acids. As DNA, the CDR3 is TGTGCCAGCAGTGAAGACAGGGGGGGACTACCTTTCACAGATACGCAGTATTTT. Protein: CASSEDRGGLPFTDTQYF.

J is TRBJ2-7 and V is TRBV13; 11 nucleotides match TRBD2. The CDR3 is 15 residues long. V lost 3 bases and J lost 5; bases outside the gene matches: 6. Germline CDR1 reads PRHDT; CDR2 reads FYEKMQ (reference sequence). CDR3 amino acids: CASSFRLAGGHEQYF. CDR3 bases: TGTGCCAGCAGCTTTCGGCTAGCGGGAGGCCACGAGCAGTACTTC.

This clone was observed a single time. The gene calls are TRBV5-8 and TRBJ2-1, with 8 bases matching TRBD1. With 0 bases clipped from V and 8 bases from J, the junction kept 7 bases outside the gene matches. The CDR3 extends over 15 amino acids. Germline values: CDR1 SGHTS, CDR2 YDEGEE. CDR3 region: CASSLGWTGFYEQFF. The CDR3 DNA reads as TGTGCCAGCAGCTTGGGATGGACAGGGTTCTATGAGCAGTTCTTC.

The chain has TRBV30 and TRBJ2-4; 11 bases agree with TRBD1. CDR1 is GTSNPN and CDR2 is SVGIG in the germline V gene (reference sequence). There are 16 residues in the CDR3. Unmatched junction bases numbered 5, after V lost 2 bases and J lost 2 bases. Written as DNA, the CDR3 is TGTGCCTGGAGTTGGGACAGGGGGACCCCCAAAAACATTCAGTACTTC. Protein sequence: CAWSWDRGTPKNIQYF.

The V gene is TRBV10-2, the J gene TRBJ2-1; 12 bases map to TRBD2. Per the germline V gene, CDR1 is WSHSY and CDR2 is SAAADI. V gave up 5 bases and J gave up 2 bases; unmatched junction bases: 4. This CDR3 has 16 amino acids. DNA for the CDR3: TGCGCCAGCAGTAGACTAGCGGGAGCCCCCTACAATGAGCAGTTCTTC. This sequence encodes CASSRLAGAPYNEQFF.

This chain uses TRBV27 with TRBJ2-5, with 8 positions matching TRBD1. J was trimmed by 5 bases and V by 6 bases; bases with no gene match: 11. The CDR3 is made up of 15 amino acids. CDR1 and CDR2 (germline): MNHEY, SMNVEV (reference sequence). CDR3 loop: CASRPTTGVVETQYF. The CDR3 bases are TGTGCCAGCAGACCGACGACAGGGGTGGTGGAGACCCAGTACTTC.

The chain employs TRBV15 and TRBJ2-7; TRBD1 agrees at 7 bases. From germline, CDR1 is LNHNV and CDR2 YYDKDF (reference sequence). Germline trimming cut 4 bases from V and 2 bases from J; bases unmatched to any gene: 8. This CDR3 is 15 amino acids long. CDR3 amino acids: CATSTRMDRTYEQYF. CDR3 sequence (DNA): TGTGCCACCAGCACCCGAATGGACAGGACCTACGAGCAGTACTTC.

CDR3 bases: TGTGCCAGCAGCTTAGATAGCGGGAGAGCCTACAATGAGCAGTTCTTC. Amino acids: CASSLDSGRAYNEQFF. This chain links TRBV7-8 with TRBJ2-1; 9 positions match TRBD2. After removal of 1 base from V and 2 bases from J, the junction contained 3 bases not matched to a gene. Germline CDR1 and CDR2: SGHVS and FQNEAQ. There are 16 residues in the CDR3. The full variable domain, in which reference TRBV7-8 and TRBJ2-1 provide the parts outside the CDR3, is GAGVSQSPRYKVAKRGQDVALRCDPISGHVSLFWYQQALGQGPEFLTYFQNEAQLDKSGLPSDRFFAERPEGSVSTLKIQRTQQEDSAVYLCASSLDSGRAYNEQFFGPGTRLTVL.

The chain uses TRBV5-1 and TRBJ2-1; no reliable D call. This CDR3 is built from 12 residues. From germline, CDR1 is SGHRS and CDR2 YFSETQ. V was trimmed by 4 bases and J by 3 bases, leaving 5 bases between them. For the CDR3, the DNA is TGCGCCAGCAGCCCCGACTACAATGAGCAGTTCTTC. Encoded protein: CASSPDYNEQFF.

The chain employs TRBV2 and TRBJ2-1; 15 bases map to TRBD2. Looked up from germline, CDR1 is SNHLY and CDR2 is FYNNEI. The trim removed 6 bases at V and 4 bases at J, leaving 7 bases unmatched. The CDR3 is made up of 17 amino acids. The DNA of the CDR3 is TGTGCCAGCAGACGCGGACTAGCGGGAGGGGCATACAATGAGCAGTTCTTC. Protein: CASRRGLAGGAYNEQFF.

The chain links TRBV27 to TRBJ1-4, with D hard to call. The germline V gene has CDR1 MNHEY and CDR2 SMNVEV (reference sequence). CDR3 length: 14 amino acids. V gave up 6 bases and J gave up 7 bases, with 15 bases separating them. CDR3: CASRLTRPSEKLFF. The CDR3 DNA follows: TGTGCCAGCAGACTGACAAGGCCGAGTGAAAAACTGTTTTTT.

The rearrangement joins TRBV9 to TRBJ2-1; no definite D call. This CDR3 region has 15 residues. Germline assignment: CDR1 SGDLS and CDR2 YYNGEE. With 0 bases removed from V and 10 bases from J, the gap between germline ends came to 17 bases. CDR3 loop: CASSVDPPSGREQFF. The CDR3 DNA reads as TGTGCCAGCAGCGTAGACCCTCCGAGTGGTAGGGAGCAGTTCTTC.

This chain joins TRBV27 and TRBJ1-2; D is undetermined. Germline V gene lookup returns CDR1 MNHEY and CDR2 SMNVEV (reference sequence). The V end lost 6 bases, the J end lost 8 bases, and 19 bases lay between the germline ends. The CDR3 covers 14 residues. CDR3 protein: CASSTGRQVHGYTF. The CDR3 nucleotides are TGTGCCAGCAGCACGGGCCGCCAGGTTCACGGCTACACCTTC.

The V gene is TRBV18, the J gene TRBJ2-7; 10 bases match TRBD2. The germline V gene has CDR1 KGHSH and CDR2 LQKENI. The junction had 12 bases not matched to a gene; V was cut back by 6 bases and J by 7 bases. The CDR3 has 15 residues. In DNA, the CDR3 is TGTGCCAGCTCTCTCCCGGGACTAGCGATGTATGAGCAGTACTTC. This gives the protein CASSLPGLAMYEQYF.

This clone has more than one count but fewer than ten. The rearrangement joins TRBV7-9 to TRBJ1-5, with TRBD1 as a possible D gene (6 bases). Trimming took 5 bases from V and 7 from J, leaving 18 bases between them. This CDR3 contains 15 residues. CDR1 and CDR2 (germline): SEHNR, FQNEAQ (reference sequence). CDR3 DNA: TGTGCCAGCAGCGCATCCTCAGGGGACCTCCAGCCCCAGCATTTT. Encoded protein: CASSASSGDLQPQHF.

The rearrangement joins TRBV19 to TRBJ2-1; 10 nucleotides align to TRBD1. Losses at the gene ends were 1 base for V and 7 bases for J; bases not matched to a gene: 10. This CDR3 comprises 17 residues. Germline CDR1 and CDR2: LNHDA and SQIVND (reference sequence). The CDR3 nucleotides read TGTGCCAGTAGTATAGCCCTCTGGGACAGGGGCTTTAATGAGCAGTTCTTC. Protein product: CASSIALWDRGFNEQFF. The full variable domain, in which reference TRBV19 and TRBJ2-1 provide the parts outside the CDR3, is DGGITQSPKYLFRKEGQNVTLSCEQNLNHDAMYWYRQDPGQGLRLIYYSQIVNDFQKGDIAEGYSVSREKKESFPLTVTSAQKNPTAFYLCASSIALWDRGFNEQFFGPGTRLTVL.

The J gene is TRBJ2-5, the V gene TRBV4-1; the match to TRBD1 covers 7 bases. Germline CDR1 MGHRA, CDR2 YSYEKL. CDR3 length: 15 residues. V dropped 4 bases and J dropped 3; count of bases not matched to a gene: 8. The CDR3 is CASSPQGVVEETQYF. CDR3 coding DNA: TGCGCCAGCAGCCCCCAGGGGGTTGTAGAAGAGACCCAGTACTTC.

The gene calls are TRBV2 and TRBJ1-1; tentatively, D is TRBD1 (5 bases). This CDR3 is 12 amino acids long. The germline V and J ends were trimmed by 10 bases and 5 bases, with 14 bases remaining between them. Looked up from germline, CDR1 is SNHLY and CDR2 is FYNNEI. CDR3 sequence reads: CAIRAGKTEAFF. CDR3 nucleotide sequence: TGTGCCATAAGAGCAGGGAAGACTGAAGCTTTCTTT.

The chain is built from TRBV7-9 and TRBJ1-2, with a tentative D call TRBD1 (6 bases). This CDR3 spans 14 amino acids. The germline V gene has CDR1 SEHNR and CDR2 FQNEAQ (reference sequence). The V and J ends lost 3 bases and 5 bases respectively, with 13 bases between them. Here the CDR3 DNA reads TGTGCCAGCAGCTTCCAGGCAGGGGTATATGGCTACACCTTC. As protein: CASSFQAGVYGYTF.

The rearrangement links TRBV6-6 to TRBJ1-5; D possibly corresponds to TRBD1 (6 bases). V was pared by 0 bases and J by 6 bases, with 12 bases between. Germline V gene data show CDR1 as MNHNY and CDR2 as SVGAGI (reference sequence). This CDR3 contains 15 residues. The CDR3 coding sequence is TGTGCCAGCAGTTACTCGAGGCCAGGGGTTCAGCCCCAGCATTTT. Its translation is CASSYSRPGVQPQHF.

This rearrangement joins TRBV5-4 to TRBJ2-3, with a weak D call TRBD1 (5 bases). Germline V gene sequence: CDR1 SGHNT, CDR2 YYREEE (reference sequence). This CDR3 contains 13 residues. V dropped 1 base and J dropped 4 bases, with 7 bases sitting between them. The CDR3 DNA reads as TGTGCCAGCAGCTTGCTGGGGCCAGATACGCAGTATTTT. Protein: CASSLLGPDTQYF.

In nucleotides, the CDR3 is TGTGCCAGCAGCTTAAATGCGGGGGGCAATGAGCAGTTCTTC. Protein: CASSLNAGGNEQFF. The chain combines TRBV7-6 with TRBJ2-1; 8 bases line up with TRBD2. The CDR3 extends over 14 amino acids. Germline V gene sequence: CDR1 SGHVS, CDR2 FNYEAQ. V shed 2 bases and J 6 bases; nucleotides not matched to a gene: 3.

CDR3: CASSEGTGTGNTIYF. Written as DNA, the CDR3 is TGTGCCAGCAGCGAGGGGACAGGGACCGGAAACACCATATATTTT. The chain has TRBV9 and TRBJ1-3; 9 bases fit TRBD1. Per germline, CDR1 SGDLS and CDR2 YYNGEE. V shed 3 bases, J shed 4 bases, and the junction held 5 bases outside the gene matches. The length of the CDR3 is 15 residues. The entire variable domain, with the rest obtained from reference TRBV9 and TRBJ1-3, is as follows: DSGVTQTPKHLITATGQRVTLRCSPRSGDLSVYWYQQSLDQGLQFLIQYYNGEERAKGNILERFSAQQFPDLHSELNLSSLELGDSALYFCASSEGTGTGNTIYFGEGSWLTVV.

The sample holds one count of this clone. The rearrangement joins TRBV10-2 to TRBJ2-2, with 9 bases aligning to TRBD1. Germline-derived CDR1 and CDR2 are WSHSY and SAAADI. The CDR3 sequence is 15 residues long. V was clipped by 6 bases and J by 2 bases; unmatched bases: 4. The CDR3, as DNA: TGCGCCAGCAGCAAGACAGGGGGTAACACCGGGGAGCTGTTTTTT. Translated, it gives CASSKTGGNTGELFF.

This chain uses TRBV9 with TRBJ1-4; D gene unclear. The V end was cut by 4 bases, the J end by 8 bases, with 15 bases between. From germline, CDR1 is SGDLS and CDR2 YYNGEE. CDR3 size: 14 residues. CDR3 loop: CASSPGHPGEKLFF. The CDR3 DNA reads TGTGCCAGCAGCCCTGGCCACCCCGGGGAAAAACTGTTTTTT.

The chain recombines TRBV7-2 with TRBJ1-1; D possibly corresponds to TRBD1 (6 bases). This CDR3 has 14 residues. The V end lost 1 base, the J end lost 4 bases, and 10 bases lay between the germline ends. Germline V gives CDR1 SGHTA, CDR2 FQGNSA. DNA for the CDR3: TGTGCCAGCAGCTTAGGAGGGGGAGTCACTGAAGCTTTCTTT. Translating gives CASSLGGGVTEAFF.

The rearrangement links TRBV5-1 to TRBJ1-1, with a tentative D call TRBD1 (5 bases). This CDR3 contains 15 residues. Trimming left V 1 base short and J 6 bases short, with 16 bases between. Looked up from germline, CDR1 is SGHRS and CDR2 is YFSETQ. The CDR3 bases are TGCGCCAGCAGCTTGAAATTTGGGGGAGGAGCTGAAGCTTTCTTT. Translating gives CASSLKFGGGAEAFF.